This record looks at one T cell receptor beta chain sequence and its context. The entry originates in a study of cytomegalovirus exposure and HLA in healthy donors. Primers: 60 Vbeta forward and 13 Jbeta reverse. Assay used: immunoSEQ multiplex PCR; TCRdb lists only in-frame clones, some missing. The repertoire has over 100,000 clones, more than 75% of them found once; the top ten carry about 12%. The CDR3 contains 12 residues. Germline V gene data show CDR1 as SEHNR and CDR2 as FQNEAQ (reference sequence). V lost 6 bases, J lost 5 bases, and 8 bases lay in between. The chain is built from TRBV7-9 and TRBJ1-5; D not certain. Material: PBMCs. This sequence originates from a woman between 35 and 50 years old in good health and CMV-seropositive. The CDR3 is CASSLNDQPQHF. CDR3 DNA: TGTGCCAGCAGTCTAAATGATCAGCCCCAGCATTTT.